A selection of T cell receptor beta chains follows, all from one sample in a study of T cells in Graves' hyperthyroidism and ophthalmopathy. Each CDR3 protein is one row after TCRdb ran MiXCR on the multiplex PCR reads. This sample has about 610,000 distinct CDR3 sequences, with about 16% found just once. The sequencing input was blood. These receptors all come from a woman aged 40-49 years with Graves' ophthalmopathy. Each CDR3 is given with its conserved first and last residue. D genes are given only for firm matches. Clone size is given for some rows only: seen once, a few or many times, or a class if the clone is expanded.

j_call,d_call,v_call,clone_size,cdr3_aa,cdr3_nt
TRBJ1-5,NA,TRBV20-1,many,CSALFSLGGTGNQPQHF,TGCAGTGCTCTTTTCTCTCTCGGGGGAACGGGCAATCAGCCCCAGCATTTT
TRBJ1-2,NA,TRBV28,many,CASSQRDDGYTF,TGTGCCAGCAGTCAAAGGGACGATGGCTACACCTTC
TRBJ2-5,NA,TRBV12-3/TRBV12-4,many,CASSRGTRGETQYF,TGTGCCAGCAGTCGAGGGACTCGGGGGGAGACCCAGTACTTC
TRBJ2-5,TRBD2,TRBV2,many,CASKTSTYQETQYF,TGTGCCAGCAAGACTAGCACCTACCAAGAGACCCAGTACTTC
TRBJ2-1,TRBD2,TRBV12-3/TRBV12-4,few,CASSRASGGREDEQFF,TGTGCCAGCAGCAGAGCGAGCGGGGGGAGAGAAGATGAGCAGTTCTTC
TRBJ1-1,NA,TRBV5-1,many,CASSYGNTEAFF,TGTGCCAGCAGTTACGGGAACACTGAAGCTTTCTTT
TRBJ2-7,TRBD2,TRBV20-1,NA,CSVGWTSGSLDEQYF,TGCAGTGTTGGGTGGACTAGCGGGAGCTTAGACGAGCAGTACTTC
TRBJ2-3,TRBD2,TRBV6-1,NA,CASSPSGRSTDTQYF,TGTGCCAGCAGTCCTAGCGGGCGGAGCACTGATACGCAGTATTTT
TRBJ2-7,NA,TRBV3-1,many,CASSQDPHYEQYF,TGTGCCAGCAGCCAAGACCCGCACTACGAGCAGTACTTC
TRBJ2-2,NA,TRBV3-1,NA,CASSRRQAQNTGELFF,TGTGCCAGCAGCCGACGACAGGCCCAGAACACCGGGGAGCTGTTTTTT
TRBJ1-1,TRBD1,TRBV7-2,few,CASSLQTGGYTEAFF,TGTGCCAGCAGCTTGCAGACAGGGGGGTACACTGAAGCTTTCTTT
TRBJ2-4,NA,TRBV27,many,CASSHIGLSGPKNIQYF,TGTGCCAGCAGTCACATCGGCCTTAGCGGCCCCAAAAACATTCAGTACTTC
TRBJ2-3,NA,TRBV11-1,many,CASSLEPSTDTQYF,TGTGCCAGCAGCTTAGAACCGAGCACAGATACGCAGTATTTT
TRBJ2-1,TRBD2,TRBV2,many,CASRQTSGSFNEQFF,TGTGCCAGCAGACAAACTAGCGGGAGTTTTAATGAGCAGTTCTTC
TRBJ1-6,NA,TRBV2,many,CASIAGSSYNSPLHF,TGTGCCAGCATTGCCGGCAGCTCCTATAATTCACCCCTCCACTTT
TRBJ2-7,NA,TRBV20-1,many,CSAREGADSYEQYF,TGCAGTGCTAGGGAGGGTGCAGATTCCTACGAGCAGTACTTC
TRBJ2-1,TRBD2,TRBV2,many,CASRIASGSPLEEQFF,TGTGCCAGCAGGATAGCTAGCGGGAGCCCCCTTGAGGAGCAGTTCTTC
TRBJ1-4,TRBD1,TRBV5-1,few,CASGQGATNEKLFF,TGCGCCAGTGGACAGGGGGCAACTAATGAAAAACTGTTTTTT
TRBJ2-2,TRBD2,TRBV24-1,NA,CATSASGLAGANTGELFF,TGTGCCACCAGTGCCTCGGGACTAGCGGGGGCGAACACCGGGGAGCTGTTTTTT
TRBJ2-2,NA,TRBV11-2,many,CASSSAHSPSTGELFF,TGTGCCAGCAGCTCCGCGCACTCGCCCTCCACCGGGGAGCTGTTTTTT
TRBJ2-5,NA,TRBV10-2,NA,CASSESRWMETQYF,TGCGCCAGCAGTGAGAGTAGGTGGATGGAGACCCAGTACTTC
TRBJ2-2,NA,TRBV11-3,NA,CASSLDQIGRGNTGELVF,TGTGCCAGCAGCTTAGATCAAATCGGCAGGGGTAACACCGGGGAGCTGGTTTTT
TRBJ1-6,TRBD1,TRBV11-2,few,CASSEGQGGSYNSPLHF,TGTGCCAGCAGCGAAGGACAGGGGGGTTCCTATAATTCACCCCTCCACTTT
TRBJ2-7,NA,TRBV12-3/TRBV12-4,many,CASSGEPGQRRGEQYF,TGTGCCAGCAGCGGGGAACCCGGACAGCGGAGGGGCGAGCAGTACTTC
TRBJ2-4,TRBD1,TRBV2,many,CASSPDRDREYF,TGTGCCAGCAGTCCTGACAGGGACCGCGAGTACTTC
TRBJ2-1,NA,TRBV2,NA,CASSKSSEQFF,TGTGCCAGCAGCAAAAGCTCTGAGCAGTTCTTC
TRBJ2-5,NA,TRBV3-1,many,CASSLAGYGDQETQYF,TGTGCCAGCAGCCTGGCAGGCTACGGGGACCAAGAGACCCAGTACTTC
TRBJ1-2,TRBD1,TRBV6-1,many,CASTPGQGAYGYTF,TGTGCCAGCACCCCGGGACAGGGGGCCTATGGCTACACCTTC
TRBJ2-4,NA,TRBV6-1,NA,CASKNRVLAKNIQYF,TGTGCCAGCAAAAACAGGGTGCTCGCCAAAAACATTCAGTACTTC
TRBJ2-7,TRBD1,TRBV5-1,many,CASSLRTGPSSYEQYF,TGCGCCAGCAGCCTGAGGACAGGGCCTAGCTCCTACGAGCAGTACTTC
TRBJ1-3,NA,TRBV28,few,CASSFSGTLNTIYF,TGTGCCAGCAGTTTTTCAGGGACGTTGAACACCATATATTTT
TRBJ1-6,NA,TRBV5-5,NA,CASSLYWGDYNSPLHF,TGTGCCAGCAGCTTGTACTGGGGAGACTATAATTCACCCCTCCACTTT
TRBJ2-7,NA,TRBV20-1,many,CSARWAGGAYEQYF,TGCAGTGCTAGATGGGCGGGCGGTGCCTACGAGCAGTACTTC
TRBJ2-7,NA,TRBV27,NA,CASSFPGAYEQYF,TGTGCCAGCAGTTTTCCAGGAGCCTACGAGCAGTACTTC
TRBJ2-3,NA,TRBV11-1,few,CASSFAAAEDTQYF,TGTGCCAGCAGCTTTGCAGCGGCGGAAGATACGCAGTATTTT
TRBJ2-5,NA,TRBV7-3,once,CASSKAGVPQETQYF,TGTGCCAGCAGCAAGGCCGGAGTTCCCCAAGAGACCCAGTACTTC
TRBJ1-1,TRBD1,TRBV6-1,NA,CASRLAGTVNTEAFF,TGTGCCAGCAGGCTTGCCGGGACAGTGAACACTGAAGCTTTCTTT
TRBJ2-1,TRBD2,TRBV15,many,CATSTREGSGKIRIYNEQFF,TGTGCCACCAGCACGAGGGAGGGTAGCGGGAAAATACGTATCTACAATGAGCAGTTCTTC